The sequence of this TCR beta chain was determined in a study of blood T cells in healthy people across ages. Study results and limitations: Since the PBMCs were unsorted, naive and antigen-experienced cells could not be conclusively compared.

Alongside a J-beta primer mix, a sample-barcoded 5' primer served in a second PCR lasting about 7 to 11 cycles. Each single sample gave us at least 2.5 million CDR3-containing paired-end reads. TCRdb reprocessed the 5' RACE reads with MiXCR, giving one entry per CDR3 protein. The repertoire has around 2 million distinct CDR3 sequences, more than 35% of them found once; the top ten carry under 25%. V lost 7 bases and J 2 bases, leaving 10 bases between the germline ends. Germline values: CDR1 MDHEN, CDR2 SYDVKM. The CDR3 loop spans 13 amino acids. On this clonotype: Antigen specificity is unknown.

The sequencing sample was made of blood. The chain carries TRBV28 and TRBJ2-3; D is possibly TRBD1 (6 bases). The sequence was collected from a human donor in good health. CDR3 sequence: CASTGGYTDTQYF. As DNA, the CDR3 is TGTGCCAGCACTGGGGGCTACACAGATACGCAGTATTTT.